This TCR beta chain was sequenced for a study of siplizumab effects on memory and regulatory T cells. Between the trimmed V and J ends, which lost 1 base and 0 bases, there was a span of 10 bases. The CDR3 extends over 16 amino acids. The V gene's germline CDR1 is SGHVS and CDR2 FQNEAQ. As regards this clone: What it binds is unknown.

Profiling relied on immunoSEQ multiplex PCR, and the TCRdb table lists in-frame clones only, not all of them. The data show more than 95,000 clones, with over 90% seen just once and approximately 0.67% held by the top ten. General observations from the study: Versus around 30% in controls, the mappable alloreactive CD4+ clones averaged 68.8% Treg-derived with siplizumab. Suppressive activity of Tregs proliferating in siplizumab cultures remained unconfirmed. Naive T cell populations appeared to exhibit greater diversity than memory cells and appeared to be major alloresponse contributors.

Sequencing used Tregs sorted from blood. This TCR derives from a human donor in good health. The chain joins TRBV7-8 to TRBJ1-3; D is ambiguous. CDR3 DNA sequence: TGTGCCAGCAGCTTAGTGGCCGGCGCCTCTGGAAACACCATATATTTT. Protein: CASSLVAGASGNTIYF.